This is a list of T cell receptor beta chains from one sample in a study of OX40 agonist ivuxolimab in advanced cancers. Assay: immunoSEQ multiplex PCR; the TCRdb copy retains only in-frame clones and omits some. The sample comprises tens of thousands of clones, about nine tenths of which are singletons, and 0.25% to 0.4% rests with the top ten. The sequences come from CD4+ or CD8+ T cells sorted from blood, collected in a trial of the OX40 agonist ivuxolimab. Source of these receptors: an adult with an advanced solid tumor such as melanoma, head and neck, liver or kidney cancer. CDR3s include the opening cysteine and the closing phenylalanine or tryptophan. Fields, in order: clone size, J gene, D gene, V gene, CDR3 protein, CDR3 DNA. A D gene is named only where the DNA matches it firmly. For some rows the clone size is stated as once, few or many, or as a class when expanded; others skip it.

NA	TRBJ1-2	NA	TRBV27	CAGRNPDRKGYGYTF	TGTGCCGGCAGAAACCCGGACAGAAAAGGCTATGGCTACACCTTC
NA	TRBJ2-3	NA	TRBV5-6	CASSFGVTDTQYF	TGTGCCAGCAGCTTCGGGGTCACAGATACGCAGTATTTT
NA	TRBJ2-7	NA	TRBV4-3	CASSHQQDYEQYF	TGCGCCAGCAGCCACCAACAAGACTACGAGCAGTACTTC
NA	TRBJ2-1	TRBD1	TRBV29-1	CSVTGTVGNEQFF	TGCAGCGTTACCGGGACAGTCGGCAATGAGCAGTTCTTC
NA	TRBJ2-1	TRBD2	TRBV7-9	CASSPLGGAAYNEQFF	TGTGCCAGCAGCCCCCTGGGAGGGGCTGCCTACAATGAGCAGTTCTTC
NA	TRBJ2-1	TRBD2	TRBV28	CASSPGLAPGGAYNEQFF	TGTGCCAGCAGCCCAGGACTAGCGCCTGGGGGGGCCTACAATGAGCAGTTCTTC
NA	TRBJ1-4	TRBD1	TRBV28	CATQTGAEKLFF	TGTGCCACCCAAACAGGGGCTGAAAAACTGTTTTTT
NA	TRBJ2-1	TRBD2	TRBV6-5	CASSRQREWYEQFF	TGTGCCAGCAGCCGACAGCGGGAGTGGTATGAGCAGTTCTTC
once	TRBJ2-5	TRBD1	TRBV11-2	CASSVGQGAWETQYF	TGTGCCAGCAGCGTAGGACAGGGGGCATGGGAGACCCAGTACTTC
NA	TRBJ2-2	NA	TRBV7-5	CVRSLVHPEGAGELFF	TGTGTCAGAAGCTTAGTCCACCCCGAGGGAGCCGGGGAGCTGTTTTTT
NA	TRBJ1-1	NA	TRBV6-5	CASRYRRSEEAFF	TGTGCCAGCAGATACCGACGATCCGAGGAAGCTTTCTTT
NA	TRBJ2-7	NA	TRBV28	CASSLFGQAKTYEQYF	TGTGCCAGCAGTTTATTTGGGCAGGCGAAAACCTACGAGCAGTACTTC
NA	TRBJ1-5	NA	TRBV15	CATRHRAGNQPQHF	TGTGCCACCAGGCACAGGGCAGGCAATCAGCCCCAGCATTTT
NA	TRBJ2-6	NA	TRBV28	CASSFSGANVLTF	TGTGCCAGCAGTTTCTCTGGGGCCAACGTCCTGACTTTC
NA	TRBJ2-2	NA	TRBV19	CASSMTAGYTGELFF	TGTGCCAGTAGTATGACGGCAGGGTACACCGGGGAGCTGTTTTTT
NA	TRBJ1-2	TRBD1	TRBV7-9	CASRKDRGYNYGYTF	TGTGCCAGCAGAAAGGACAGGGGTTATAACTATGGCTACACCTTC
NA	TRBJ2-2	NA	TRBV7-9	CASNSRPGELFF	TGTGCCAGCAACAGCCGCCCCGGGGAGCTGTTTTTT
NA	TRBJ2-1	NA	TRBV6-1	CASTLGSYNEQFF	TGTGCCAGCACCCTAGGGTCCTACAATGAGCAGTTCTTC
NA	TRBJ1-5	NA	TRBV19	CARHSRAYYQPQHF	TGTGCCAGGCACAGTAGGGCATATTATCAGCCCCAGCATTTT
NA	TRBJ1-1	NA	TRBV27	CASTGQGNTEAFF	TGTGCCAGCACGGGCCAGGGGAACACTGAAGCTTTCTTT